The 5 T cell receptor beta chains below all came from one sample that was sequenced in a study of response to subunit inactivated influenza vaccine. One entry per CDR3 protein results from TCRdb running MiXCR on the RT-PCR reads. The sample includes more than 450,000 distinct CDR3 sequences, around 11% of them seen just once. These data were also reused for a study on T cells expressing NK-cell markers. Per that paper: Researchers built TCR beta cDNA using 5'RACE template switching with UMIs.

This material consisted of PBMCs from blood, taken on the day of vaccination. The receptors originated from a middle-aged man who received an inactivated influenza vaccine.

This clonotype was counted a few times. The CDR3, as DNA: TGCGCCAGCAGCTTGTTGATGCGAGGACAAGGAACCTCTGGGGCCAACGTCCTGACTTTC. Translating it yields CASSLLMRGQGTSGANVLTF. The chain combines TRBV5-1 with TRBJ2-6, with a weak D call TRBD1 (5 bases). The V and J ends lost 1 base and 0 bases respectively, with 20 bases between them. Per the germline V gene, CDR1 is SGHRS and CDR2 is YFSETQ. The CDR3 contains 20 residues. Full variable domain (rest looked up from reference TRBV5-1 and TRBJ2-6): KAGVTQTPRYLIKTRGQQVTLSCSPISGHRSVSWYQQTPGQGLQFLFEYFSETQRNKGNFPGRFSGRQFSNSRSEMNVSTLELGDSALYLCASSLLMRGQGTSGANVLTFGAGSRLTVL.

The chain recombines TRBV28 with TRBJ2-3, with 8 bases that match TRBD1. The germline V gene encodes CDR1 MDHEN and CDR2 SYDVKM. This CDR3 spans 18 amino acids. V gave up 8 bases and J gave up 2 bases; unmatched junction bases: 18. The CDR3 region has the DNA TGTGCCAGCCGCAACTGGGGCAGGGGGCCGGTAAACACAGATACGCAGTATTTT. It is translated as CASRNWGRGPVNTDTQYF. Full variable domain (rest looked up from reference TRBV28 and TRBJ2-3): DVKVTQSSRYLVKRTGEKVFLECVQDMDHENMFWYRQDPGLGLRLIYFSYDVKMKEKGDIPEGYSVSREKKERFSLILESASTNQTSMYLCASRNWGRGPVNTDTQYFGPGTRLTVL.

The chain uses TRBV6-2 or TRBV6-3 and TRBJ2-3, with 13 bases matching TRBD2. CDR1 and CDR2 from the germline V gene are MNHEY and SVGEGT. The CDR3 loop spans 16 amino acids. V lost 6 bases and J lost 2; bases outside the gene matches: 5. CDR3 in amino acids: CASSSGLAGHTDTQYF. CDR3 sequence (DNA): TGTGCCAGCAGCTCGGGACTAGCGGGGCACACAGATACGCAGTATTTT.

This clonotype showed up many times. V gene TRBV12-3 or TRBV12-4 combines with J gene TRBJ2-5; no reliable D call. The CDR3 spans 14 residues. The V end lost 3 bases, the J end lost 4 bases, and 12 bases lay between the germline ends. CDR3 protein: CASSLGTLRETQYF. As DNA, the CDR3 is TGTGCCAGCAGTTTGGGAACCCTGAGAGAGACCCAGTACTTC.

This clonotype has at least ten counts. The J gene is TRBJ1-5, the V gene TRBV3-1; 7 nucleotides line up with TRBD1. The CDR3 loop spans 14 amino acids. Germline CDR1 LGHDT, CDR2 YNNKEL (reference sequence). Unmatched junction bases numbered 3, after V lost 3 bases and J lost 4 bases. As DNA, the CDR3 is TGTGCCAGCAGCCATGGGACAGCGAATCAGCCCCAGCATTTT. Its translation: CASSHGTANQPQHF.